The clone carrying this T cell receptor beta chain has at least ten counts. The antigen is not known. Amplified regions were TCR beta CDR3 sequences from RNA transcripts. Carried out on the TCR CDR3, a first-round RT-PCR used the HTBI primer set. TCRdb reprocessed the multiplex PCR reads via MiXCR and lists one record per CDR3 protein. Found here are 250,000 or so distinct CDR3 sequences, nearly 15% of them singletons; the top ten hold 30%. This specimen comes from a study of T cells in Graves' hyperthyroidism and ophthalmopathy. Overall study results and limits: For ophthalmopathy, model prediction preceded onset by a median about 6.4 months.

What was sequenced was blood. This TCR was sampled from a woman aged 45-65 years with Graves' hyperthyroidism that later progressed to Graves' ophthalmopathy.

The CDR3 loop reads CASSPRTASTDTQYF. Here the CDR3 DNA reads TGTGCCAGCAGTCCTCGGACAGCGAGCACAGATACGCAGTATTTT. The rearrangement uses TRBV12-3 or TRBV12-4 and TRBJ2-3, with a tentative D call TRBD1 (6 bases). The CDR3 covers 15 residues. V shed 5 bases and J shed 0 bases, with 12 bases lying between them.